This note documents a single T cell receptor (beta chain) sequence. This sample was taken from a study of cytomegalovirus exposure and HLA in healthy donors. Primers: 60 Vbeta forward and 13 Jbeta reverse. Some clones are missing from TCRdb's copy, which holds only in-frame ones; the method was immunoSEQ multiplex PCR. Of around 64,000 clones in the sample, about 84% were seen once. CDR1 is ENHRY and CDR2 is SYGVKD in the germline V gene. The ends lost 0 bases at V and 7 bases at J; junction bases unmatched: 5. The CDR3 covers 15 residues. The sequenced sample was PBMCs. The V gene is TRBV10-3, the J gene TRBJ2-1; 8 positions agree with TRBD2. The sequence came from a man aged 18 to 29 in good health and CMV-seropositive. The CDR3 DNA reads TGTGCCATCAGTGAGTCGGCGGGGGGACCTAATGAGCAGTTCTTC. The encoded protein is CAISESAGGPNEQFF.